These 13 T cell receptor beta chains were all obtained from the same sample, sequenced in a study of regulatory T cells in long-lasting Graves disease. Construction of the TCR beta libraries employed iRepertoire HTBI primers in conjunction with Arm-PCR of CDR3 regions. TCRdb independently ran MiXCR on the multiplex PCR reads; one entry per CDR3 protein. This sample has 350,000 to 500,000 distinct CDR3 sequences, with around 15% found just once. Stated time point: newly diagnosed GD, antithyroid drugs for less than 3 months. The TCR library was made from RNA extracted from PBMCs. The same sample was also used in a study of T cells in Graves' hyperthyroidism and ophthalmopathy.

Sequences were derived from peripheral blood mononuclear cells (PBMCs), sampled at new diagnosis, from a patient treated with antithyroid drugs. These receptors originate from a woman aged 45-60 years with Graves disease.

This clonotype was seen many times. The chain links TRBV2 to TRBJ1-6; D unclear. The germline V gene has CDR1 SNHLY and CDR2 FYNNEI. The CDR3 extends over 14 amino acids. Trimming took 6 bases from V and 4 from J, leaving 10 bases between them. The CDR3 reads CASRENSYNSPLHF. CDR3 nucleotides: TGTGCCAGCAGGGAAAACAGTTATAATTCACCCCTCCACTTT.

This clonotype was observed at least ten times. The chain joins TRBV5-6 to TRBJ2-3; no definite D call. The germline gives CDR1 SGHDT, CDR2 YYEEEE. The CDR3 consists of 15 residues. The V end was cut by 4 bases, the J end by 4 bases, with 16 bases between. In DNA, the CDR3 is TGTGCCAGCAGCCCGGCGGCCAGTCAACCAGATACGCAGTATTTT. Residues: CASSPAASQPDTQYF.

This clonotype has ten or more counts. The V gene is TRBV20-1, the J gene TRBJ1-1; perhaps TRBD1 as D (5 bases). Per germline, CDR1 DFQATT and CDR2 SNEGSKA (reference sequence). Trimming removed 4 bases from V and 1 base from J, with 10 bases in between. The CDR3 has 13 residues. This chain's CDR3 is CSANTGGNTEAFF. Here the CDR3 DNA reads TGCAGTGCTAACACGGGGGGGAACACTGAAGCTTTCTTT.

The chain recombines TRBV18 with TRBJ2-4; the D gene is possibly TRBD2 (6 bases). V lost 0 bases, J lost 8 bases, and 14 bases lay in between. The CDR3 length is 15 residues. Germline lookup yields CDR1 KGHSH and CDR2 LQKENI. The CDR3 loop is CASSPPAGRNHIQYF. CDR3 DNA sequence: TGTGCCAGCTCACCACCGGCGGGACGAAATCACATTCAGTACTTC.

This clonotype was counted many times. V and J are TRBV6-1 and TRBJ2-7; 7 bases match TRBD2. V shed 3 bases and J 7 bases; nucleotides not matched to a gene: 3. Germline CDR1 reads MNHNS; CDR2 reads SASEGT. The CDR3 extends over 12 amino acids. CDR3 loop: CASSEPRGEQYF. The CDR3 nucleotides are TGTGCCAGCAGTGAGCCGCGGGGGGAGCAGTACTTC.

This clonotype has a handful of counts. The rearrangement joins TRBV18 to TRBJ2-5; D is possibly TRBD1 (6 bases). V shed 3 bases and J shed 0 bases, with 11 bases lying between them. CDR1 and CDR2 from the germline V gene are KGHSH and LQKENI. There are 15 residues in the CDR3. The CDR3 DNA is TGTGCCAGCTCACCCTTAAGGACAGACCAAGAGACCCAGTACTTC. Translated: CASSPLRTDQETQYF.

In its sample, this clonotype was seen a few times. The CDR3 nucleotides read TGTGCCAGCAGTGATAACGGGGGCACAGATACGCAGTATTTT. This encodes CASSDNGGTDTQYF. The chain couples TRBV12-3 or TRBV12-4 to TRBJ2-3; weak D call: TRBD2 (5 bases). The V gene lost 5 bases and the J gene lost 1 base, with 10 bases spanning the gap. This CDR3 is built from 14 residues.

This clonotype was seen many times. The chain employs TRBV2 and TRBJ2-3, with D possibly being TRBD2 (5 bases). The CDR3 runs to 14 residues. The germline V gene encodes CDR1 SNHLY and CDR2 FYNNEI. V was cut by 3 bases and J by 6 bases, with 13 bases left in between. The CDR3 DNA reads TGTGCCAGCAGTGATTGGGCTAGCCTTGATACGCAGTATTTT. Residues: CASSDWASLDTQYF.

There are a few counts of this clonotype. This chain's CDR3 is CASRGGLNEQYF. DNA of the CDR3: TGTGCCAGCCGGGGAGGGCTAAACGAGCAGTACTTC. The rearrangement links TRBV12-3 or TRBV12-4 to TRBJ2-7, with 7 bases fitting TRBD2. J lost 5 bases, V lost 8 bases, and 6 bases had no gene match. CDR3 size: 12 residues.

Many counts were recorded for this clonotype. The CDR3, as DNA: TGTGCCAGCAGCTTCGGGACAGGGGACACAGATACGCAGTATTTT. Protein sequence: CASSFGTGDTDTQYF. V gene TRBV28 combines with J gene TRBJ2-3; 10 nucleotides line up with TRBD1. Germline CDR1 and CDR2: MDHEN and SYDVKM. J lost 2 bases, V lost 6 bases, and 5 bases had no gene match. CDR3 length equals 15 residues.

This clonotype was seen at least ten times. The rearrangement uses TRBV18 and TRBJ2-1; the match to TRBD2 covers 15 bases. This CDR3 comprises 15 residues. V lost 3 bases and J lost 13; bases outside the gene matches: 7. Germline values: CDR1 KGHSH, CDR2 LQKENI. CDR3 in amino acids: CASSPGTSGRMEQFF. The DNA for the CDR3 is TGTGCCAGCTCACCCGGGACTAGCGGGAGGATGGAACAGTTCTTC.

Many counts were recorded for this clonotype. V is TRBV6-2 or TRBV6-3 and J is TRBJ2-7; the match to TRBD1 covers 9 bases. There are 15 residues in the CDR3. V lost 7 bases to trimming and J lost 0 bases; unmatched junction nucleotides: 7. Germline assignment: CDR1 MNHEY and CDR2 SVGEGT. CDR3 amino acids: CASNRETGGSYEQYF. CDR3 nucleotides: TGTGCCAGCAACAGAGAGACAGGGGGCTCCTACGAGCAGTACTTC.

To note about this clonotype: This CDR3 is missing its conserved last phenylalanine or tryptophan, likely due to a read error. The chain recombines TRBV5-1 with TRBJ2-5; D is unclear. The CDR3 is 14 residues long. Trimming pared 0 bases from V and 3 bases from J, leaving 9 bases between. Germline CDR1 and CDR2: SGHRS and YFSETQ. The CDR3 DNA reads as TGCGCCAGCAGCTTGGCCCTCACGAAAGAGACCCAGTACTCC. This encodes CASSLALTKETQYS.